This TCR beta chain was profiled in a study of blood T cell repertoires in COVID-19. Study-level background: Acute-phase and convalescent COVID-19 samples originated in the United States, Italy and Spain. T cells, B-cell-depleted T cells, or PBMCs provided the cDNA or gDNA that served as material.

This clone was recorded a few times. Original handling: Researchers report that nucleated cell counts were estimated from reference gene primer amplification. TCRdb's copy holds only in-frame clones and misses some; the assay was immunoSEQ multiplex PCR. D and trimming were read from the DNA, whereas the V and J calls and clone size are those reported in that table. There are around 310,000 clones in the sample; roughly 90% occur only once, and 0.8% to 1.3% lies in the top ten. This CDR3 comprises 17 residues. J lost 5 bases, V lost 5 bases, and 8 bases had no gene match. The germline gives CDR1 LNHDA, CDR2 SQIVND (reference sequence).

The chain couples TRBV19 to TRBJ2-3; 15 bases are shared with TRBD2. The TCR was taken from a woman in her 40s with COVID-19, enrolled during active disease. Sequenced sample: peripheral blood. CDR3 loop: CASSLRTSGGVRDTQYF. CDR3 nucleotides: TGTGCCAGTAGTCTGCGGACTAGCGGGGGGGTCAGAGATACGCAGTATTTT.